Presented here are 23 T cell receptor beta chains from one specimen sequenced in a study of T cells in Graves' hyperthyroidism and ophthalmopathy. TCR beta CDR3 sequences were amplified from RNA transcripts. A first-round RT-PCR of the TCR CDR3 used the HTBI primer set. TCRdb re-called the multiplex PCR reads through MiXCR, storing one row per CDR3 protein. The sample lists roughly 700,000 distinct CDR3 sequences, 17% occurring once. The source material was blood. Receptors originate from a man aged 50-60 years with Graves' hyperthyroidism.

This sequence joins TRBV7-2 and TRBJ1-2, with no clear D. Deletions cut 1 base from V and 2 bases from J, with 8 bases between. The CDR3 runs to 14 residues. CDR1 and CDR2 from the germline V gene are SGHTA and FQGNSA. CDR3 sequence reads: CASSLVVNNYGYTF. The CDR3 DNA reads TGTGCCAGCAGCTTAGTGGTGAACAACTATGGCTACACCTTC.

J is TRBJ2-1 and V is TRBV14, with D hard to call. This CDR3 has 15 amino acids. The V gene's germline CDR1 is SGHDN and CDR2 FVKESK. V dropped 4 bases and J dropped 0 bases, with 10 bases sitting between them. The chain's CDR3 is CASSRDPGSYNEQFF. The CDR3, as DNA: TGTGCCAGCAGCCGAGACCCCGGCTCCTACAATGAGCAGTTCTTC.

In this sample, this clonotype turned up many times. This chain uses TRBV9 with TRBJ1-2; 8 bases match TRBD1. The CDR3 loop spans 17 amino acids. Unmatched junction bases numbered 12, after V lost 3 bases and J lost 2 bases. CDR1 is SGDLS, CDR2 YYNGEE, per germline. Here the CDR3 DNA reads TGTGCCAGCAGCGCAATTCGGATGGACAGGGTAAACTATGGCTACACCTTC. It encodes CASSAIRMDRVNYGYTF. The full variable domain, rest sourced from reference TRBV9 and TRBJ1-2, is DSGVTQTPKHLITATGQRVTLRCSPRSGDLSVYWYQQSLDQGLQFLIQYYNGEERAKGNILERFSAQQFPDLHSELNLSSLELGDSALYFCASSAIRMDRVNYGYTFGSGTRLTVV.

The gene calls are TRBV11-2 and TRBJ1-1, with D tentatively TRBD1 (5 bases). Germline CDR1 SGHAT, CDR2 FQNNGV. The CDR3 is made up of 15 amino acids. V lost 0 bases and J 1 base, leaving 9 bases between the germline ends. CDR3: CASSLERTRNTEAFF. The DNA for the CDR3 is TGTGCCAGCAGCTTAGAACGGACAAGGAACACTGAAGCTTTCTTT.

This clonotype was seen repeatedly, ten times or more. Mismatch with germline at one junction end may stem from a read error. CDR3 region: CASSSGTANTEAFF. CDR3 sequence (DNA): TGTGCCAGCAGCTCCGGGACAGCGAACACTGAAGCTTTCTTT. The rearrangement uses TRBV5-1 and TRBJ1-1; the match to TRBD1 covers 7 bases. Per germline, CDR1 SGHRS and CDR2 YFSETQ. The CDR3 sequence is 14 residues long. The full variable domain, its missing parts supplied by reference TRBV5-1 and TRBJ1-1, is KAGVTQTPRYLIKTRGQQVTLSCSPISGHRSVSWYQQTPGQGLQFLFEYFSETQRNKGNFPGRFSGRQFSNSRSEMNVSTLELGDSALYLCASSSGTANTEAFFGQGTRLTVV.

This clonotype was recorded at least ten times. In nucleotides, the CDR3 is TGTGCCAGCAGTGATAAGACAGGGGCTGTGTATGGCTACACCTTC. It specifies CASSDKTGAVYGYTF. This chain connects TRBV2 to TRBJ1-2; 8 nucleotides match TRBD1. In germline, CDR1 is SNHLY, CDR2 FYNNEI. This CDR3 has 15 amino acids. V lost 3 bases to trimming and J lost 5 bases; unmatched junction nucleotides: 8.

The rearrangement uses TRBV30 and TRBJ1-1; the D gene is possibly TRBD1 (5 bases). The CDR3 loop spans 13 amino acids. V lost 1 base and J 1 base, leaving 7 bases between the germline ends. From germline, CDR1 is GTSNPN and CDR2 SVGIG (reference sequence). The CDR3 region has the DNA TGTGCCTGGAGTGCAGGGCCGAACACTGAAGCTTTCTTT. Amino acid sequence: CAWSAGPNTEAFF.

The chain has TRBV5-1 and TRBJ2-7; 9 bases match TRBD2. This CDR3 region has 15 residues. CDR1 and CDR2 from the germline V gene are SGHRS and YFSETQ. V shed 3 bases, J shed 4 bases, and the junction held 8 bases outside the gene matches. The CDR3 coding sequence is TGCGCCAGCAGCTCTTCTGGGACTAGCCTATACGAGCAGTACTTC. Its protein is CASSSSGTSLYEQYF. The full variable domain, its missing parts supplied by reference TRBV5-1 and TRBJ2-7, is KAGVTQTPRYLIKTRGQQVTLSCSPISGHRSVSWYQQTPGQGLQFLFEYFSETQRNKGNFPGRFSGRQFSNSRSEMNVSTLELGDSALYLCASSSSGTSLYEQYFGPGTRLTVT.

This CDR3 is CASNGQAFEKLFF. In DNA form, the CDR3 reads TGTGCCAGCAATGGACAGGCCTTTGAAAAACTGTTTTTT. The chain joins TRBV6-1 to TRBJ1-4, with 7 bases matching TRBD1. The length of the CDR3 is 13 residues. V was pared by 7 bases and J by 7 bases, with 6 bases of the junction left unmatched. Germline V gives CDR1 MNHNS, CDR2 SASEGT.

There are many counts of this clonotype. The V call is TRBV10-3, the J call TRBJ2-1; D might be TRBD1 or TRBD2, each matching 5 bases. V was shortened by 3 bases and J by 5 bases, with 11 bases between the two germline ends. Germline V gene sequence: CDR1 ENHRY, CDR2 SYGVKD. The CDR3 loop spans 14 amino acids. CDR3 loop: CAISDWGTNNEQFF. CDR3 coding DNA: TGTGCCATCAGTGATTGGGGGACGAACAATGAGCAGTTCTTC.

This clonotype was seen repeatedly, ten times or more. The rearrangement joins TRBV28 to TRBJ1-2; D is unresolved. This CDR3 comprises 14 residues. Trimming cost V 6 bases and J 4 bases, with 15 bases left between them. CDR1 is MDHEN, CDR2 SYDVKM, per germline. CDR3: CASREYSGTYGYTF. The DNA of the CDR3 is TGTGCCAGCAGGGAGTACAGCGGAACCTATGGCTACACCTTC.

This clonotype occurred many times. CDR3 sequence (DNA): TGTGCCAGCAGCTTAGATGTGACACCATACTCCACAGATACGCAGTATTTT. Encoded protein: CASSLDVTPYSTDTQYF. The chain recombines TRBV11-2 with TRBJ2-3; D uncertain. V lost 0 bases and J lost 2, with 15 bases in between. The CDR3 spans 17 residues. CDR1 SGHAT and CDR2 FQNNGV come from the germline V gene.

The rearrangement links TRBV6-1 to TRBJ2-1; D possibly corresponds to TRBD2 (5 bases). The V and J ends lost 6 bases and 7 bases respectively, with 19 bases between them. The germline CDR1 and CDR2 sequences are MNHNS and SASEGT. The CDR3 extends over 15 amino acids. CDR3: CASSPAGVSGNEQFF. The CDR3 nucleotides are TGTGCCAGCAGCCCGGCTGGGGTCTCGGGGAATGAGCAGTTCTTC.

This rearrangement joins TRBV5-1 to TRBJ2-1; 10 bases match TRBD2. CDR1 SGHRS and CDR2 YFSETQ come from the germline V gene. The ends lost 0 bases at V and 9 bases at J; junction bases unmatched: 6. The CDR3 spans 15 residues. The CDR3 region has the DNA TGCGCCAGCAGCTTGGTAGCGGGAGGCCGGATTGAGCAGTTCTTC. Translating gives CASSLVAGGRIEQFF.

The chain links TRBV3-1 to TRBJ2-5; perhaps D is TRBD1 or TRBD2 (6 bases each). Germline CDR1 and CDR2: LGHDT and YNNKEL (reference sequence). This CDR3 has 13 amino acids. The V end was cut by 5 bases, the J end by 11 bases, with 18 bases between. Written as DNA, the CDR3 is TGTGCCAGCAGCAGGGGGGACTTTACGGTTCAGTACTTC. Its translation: CASSRGDFTVQYF.

Concerning this clonotype: One base away lies a much larger clone, so this may be a sequencing read error. The rearrangement uses TRBV5-5 and TRBJ2-3, with TRBD2 matching over 15 bases. V shed 5 bases, J shed 7 bases, and the junction held 8 bases outside the gene matches. Germline V gene sequence: CDR1 SGHKS, CDR2 YYEKEE (reference sequence). This CDR3 has 16 amino acids. In nucleotides, the CDR3 is TGTGCCAGCAGTTTTGGACTAGCGGGAGGGGCAAATACGCAGTATTTT. It specifies CASSFGLAGGANTQYF.

This clonotype was seen repeatedly, ten times or more. The chain carries TRBV2 and TRBJ1-1, with 7 nucleotides matching TRBD1. Germline values: CDR1 SNHLY, CDR2 FYNNEI. J lost 3 bases, V lost 7 bases, and 8 bases had no gene match. There are 14 residues in the CDR3. The CDR3, as DNA: TGTGCCAGCAATTTACAGGGGTTGGACACTGAAGCTTTCTTT. This gives the protein CASNLQGLDTEAFF.

The genes are TRBV4-2 and TRBJ2-1, with TRBD2 matching over 7 bases. CDR3 length: 14 amino acids. Germline assignment: CDR1 LGHNA and CDR2 YNFKEQ. V was pared by 4 bases and J by 4 bases, with 4 bases of the junction left unmatched. Here the CDR3 DNA reads TGTGCCAGCAGCCTAGGGGAGGGTTACAATGAGCAGTTCTTC. Encoded protein: CASSLGEGYNEQFF.

The CDR3 DNA reads as TGTGCCAGCAGTAGGGGCTCCCTCCCCGACTATGGCTACACCTTC. This gives the protein CASSRGSLPDYGYTF. This chain connects TRBV28 to TRBJ1-2, with D maybe TRBD1 (5 bases). The ends were cut back, 5 bases at V and 3 bases at J, with 16 bases in the middle. CDR1 and CDR2 from the germline V gene are MDHEN and SYDVKM. The CDR3 sequence is 15 residues long.

The table lists this clonotype with many counts. J is TRBJ1-1 and V is TRBV2; D is unresolved. The CDR3 extends over 13 amino acids. Germline V lookup: CDR1 SNHLY, CDR2 FYNNEI. The V end lost 6 bases, the J end lost 1 base, and 9 bases lay between the germline ends. The CDR3 spells CASRLGQNTEAFF. The CDR3 DNA follows: TGTGCCAGCAGACTAGGGCAGAACACTGAAGCTTTCTTT.

The V call is TRBV28, the J call TRBJ1-5; D is unclear. CDR3 length: 15 residues. Trimming took off 2 bases at V and 3 bases at J, with 11 bases between the two ends. Germline assignment: CDR1 MDHEN and CDR2 SYDVKM. For the CDR3, the DNA is TGTGCCAGCAGTTTAGAGGGAGGGTACAATCAGCCCCAGCATTTT. The encoded protein is CASSLEGGYNQPQHF.

This clonotype was counted only a few times. The chain uses TRBV2 and TRBJ2-2; D remains ambiguous. This CDR3 comprises 14 residues. V lost 7 bases, J lost 1 base, and 10 bases lay in between. Germline CDR1 is SNHLY and CDR2 is FYNNEI. CDR3 in amino acids: CASKSALNTGELFF. The CDR3, as DNA: TGTGCCAGCAAATCAGCGCTGAACACCGGGGAGCTGTTTTTT.

The genes are TRBV12-3 or TRBV12-4 and TRBJ2-1, with a possible D match to TRBD2 (5 bases). The germline V and J ends were trimmed by 7 bases and 4 bases, with 14 bases remaining between them. The CDR3 has 14 residues. The CDR3 protein is CASTRTDVYNEQFF. DNA of the CDR3: TGTGCCAGCACCCGGACTGACGTTTACAATGAGCAGTTCTTC.